The rows below give T cell receptor beta chains drawn from one sample of a study of breast tumors, draining lymph nodes, adjacent tissues. In TCRdb, the multiplex PCR reads were re-called with MiXCR into one record per CDR3 protein. The sample consists of about 94,000 distinct CDR3 sequences, approximately 28% of them appearing once. Material: axillary lymph node tissue. Source of these receptors: a female donor with breast cancer. Some clones in this sample may be carry-over from other donors' samples. Each CDR3 is given with its conserved first and last residue. A D gene is named only where the DNA matches it firmly. Not every row has a clone size; where given, it reads once, few, many or a size class.

D gene	V gene	J gene	clone size	CDR3 protein	CDR3 DNA
NA	TRBV14	TRBJ2-7	many	CASSHPGDEQYF	TGTGCCAGCAGCCACCCCGGGGACGAGCAGTACTTC
TRBD2	TRBV6-5	TRBJ2-5	many	CASSYFASGMETQYF	TGTGCCAGCAGTTATTTCGCTAGCGGGATGGAGACCCAGTACTTC
NA	TRBV5-1	TRBJ2-5	many	CASSFGQETQYF	TGCGCCAGCAGCTTCGGCCAAGAGACCCAGTACTTC
NA	TRBV20-1	TRBJ1-2	once	CSASSSKAGPNYGYTF	TGCAGTGCTAGTTCGTCGAAAGCGGGCCCTAACTATGGCTACACCTTC
TRBD2	TRBV7-2	TRBJ2-7	many	CASSLDRGGRFAYEQYF	TGTGCCAGCAGCTTAGATCGGGGGGGGAGGTTTGCCTACGAGCAGTACTTC
TRBD1	TRBV7-2	TRBJ1-2	many	CASSFLQGANYGYTF	TGTGCCAGCAGCTTCCTACAGGGGGCTAACTATGGCTACACCTTC
NA	TRBV7-6	TRBJ2-3	NA	CASGLGTGPTQYF	TGTGCCAGCGGCTTAGGGACCGGGCCTACGCAGTATTTT
NA	TRBV7-2	TRBJ1-2	many	CASSLTRTNYGYTF	TGTGCCAGCAGCTTGACACGGACTAACTATGGCTACACCTTC
NA	TRBV11-2	TRBJ2-5	many	CASSLGGQRETQYF	TGTGCCAGCAGCTTAGGAGGACAAAGGGAGACCCAGTACTTC
NA	TRBV19	TRBJ1-2	many	CASSIQGSTNYGYTF	TGTGCCAGTAGTATCCAGGGGTCGACTAACTATGGCTACACCTTC
NA	TRBV28	TRBJ2-3	NA	CASSLLEGPTQYF	TGTGCCAGCAGTTTATTGGAGGGGCCTACGCAGTATTTT
TRBD2	TRBV6-1	TRBJ2-1	many	CASSESRLAGNEQFF	TGTGCCAGCAGTGAATCGCGGCTAGCGGGAAATGAGCAGTTCTTC
NA	TRBV5-5	TRBJ2-7	NA	CASSVYLSYEQYF	TGTGCCAGCAGCGTCTACCTTTCCTACGAGCAGTACTTC
TRBD2	TRBV20-1	TRBJ2-7	many	CSAGLLAGVEQYF	TGCAGTGCCGGGTTACTAGCGGGAGTCGAGCAGTACTTC
NA	TRBV24-1	TRBJ1-5	NA	CVTATSNQPQHF	TGTGTCACCGCGACTAGCAATCAGCCCCAGCACTTT
TRBD1	TRBV24-1	TRBJ2-1	NA	CATGQGIFNEQFF	TGTGCCACCGGACAGGGTATTTTCAATGAGCAGTTCTTC
NA	TRBV2	TRBJ1-5	NA	CASSYQVDQPQHF	TGTGCCAGCAGTTACCAAGTTGATCAGCCCCAGCATTTT
TRBD2	TRBV20-1	TRBJ2-7	many	CSARDPSGRINEQYF	TGCAGTGCTAGAGATCCTAGCGGGAGAATAAACGAGCAGTACTTC
TRBD2	TRBV12-3/TRBV12-4	TRBJ2-3	many	CASSWTSGGGAGTQYF	TGTGCCAGCAGTTGGACTAGCGGGGGGGGGGCTGGTACGCAGTATTTT
TRBD1	TRBV30	TRBJ1-1	few	CAWDREGGKAFF	TGTGCCTGGGACAGGGAAGGGGGGAAAGCTTTCTTT
TRBD2	TRBV7-6	TRBJ2-5	NA	CASSLAGGGLAGETQYF	TGTGCCAGCAGCTTAGCGGGGGGGGGACTAGCGGGAGAGACCCAGTACTTC
NA	TRBV7-9	TRBJ2-7	once	CASSLGFGRQYEQHF	TGTGCCAGCAGCTTGGGGTTCGGCAGACAATACGAGCAGCACTTC
TRBD2	TRBV4-1	TRBJ2-1	many	CASSQEGRGESNEQFF	TGCGCCAGCAGCCAAGAGGGGAGGGGCGAGTCCAATGAGCAGTTCTTC
NA	TRBV5-1	TRBJ2-1	many	CASSLAGDRVNEQFF	TGCGCCAGCAGCTTGGCCGGGGACCGCGTAAATGAGCAGTTCTTC
NA	TRBV5-6	TRBJ1-5	many	CASSFGGNQPQHF	TGTGCCAGCAGCTTCGGGGGAAATCAGCCCCAGCATTTT
NA	TRBV19	TRBJ1-4	many	CASSPGAGKNEKLFF	TGTGCCAGTAGTCCCGGGGCGGGCAAAAATGAAAAACTGTTTTTT
NA	TRBV19	TRBJ1-3	many	CASSTARGNTIYF	TGTGCCAGTAGTACCGCCCGGGGAAACACCATATATTTT
NA	TRBV14	TRBJ1-6	NA	CASGQQSSPLHF	TGTGCCAGCGGACAGCAAAGTTCGCCCCTCCACTTT
TRBD1	TRBV5-4	TRBJ2-7	many	CASSSGVRGLYEQYF	TGTGCCAGCAGCTCCGGAGTCAGGGGGCTTTACGAGCAGTACTTC